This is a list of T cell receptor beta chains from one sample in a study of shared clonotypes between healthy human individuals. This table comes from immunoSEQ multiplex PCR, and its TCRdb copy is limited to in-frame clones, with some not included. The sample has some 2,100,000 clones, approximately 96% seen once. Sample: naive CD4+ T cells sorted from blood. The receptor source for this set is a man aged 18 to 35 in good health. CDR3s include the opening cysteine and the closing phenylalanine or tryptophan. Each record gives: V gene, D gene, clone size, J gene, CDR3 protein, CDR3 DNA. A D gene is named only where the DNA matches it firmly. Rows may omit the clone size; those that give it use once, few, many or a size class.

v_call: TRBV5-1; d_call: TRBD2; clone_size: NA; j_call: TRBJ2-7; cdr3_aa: CASSSRAGGPSYEQYF; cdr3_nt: TGCGCCAGCAGCTCGCGAGCGGGGGGGCCGTCCTACGAGCAGTACTTC
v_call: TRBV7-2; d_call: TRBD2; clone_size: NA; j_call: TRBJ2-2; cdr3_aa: CASSPPGLAGTNTGELFF; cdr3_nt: TGTGCCAGCAGCCCGCCTGGACTAGCGGGGACGAACACCGGGGAGCTGTTTTTT
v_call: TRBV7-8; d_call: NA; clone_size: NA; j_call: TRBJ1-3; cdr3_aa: CASSFVSGARQENTIYF; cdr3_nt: TGTGCCAGCAGCTTCGTTTCGGGAGCTCGACAGGAGAACACCATATATTTT
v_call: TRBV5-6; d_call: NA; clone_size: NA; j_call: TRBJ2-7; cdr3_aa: CASSVDRSSYEQYF; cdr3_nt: TGTGCCAGCAGCGTTGACAGGTCCTCCTACGAGCAGTACTTC
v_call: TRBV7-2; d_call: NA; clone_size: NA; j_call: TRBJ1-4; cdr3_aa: CASRVAGLEKLFF; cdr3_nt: TGTGCCAGCAGAGTCGCAGGACTTGAAAAACTGTTTTTT
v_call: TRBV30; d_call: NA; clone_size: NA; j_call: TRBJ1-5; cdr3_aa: CAWSGWVDQPQHF; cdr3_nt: TGTGCCTGGAGTGGATGGGTGGACCAGCCCCAGCATTTT
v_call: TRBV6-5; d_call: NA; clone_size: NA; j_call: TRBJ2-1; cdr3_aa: CASSPARIYNEQFF; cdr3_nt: TGTGCCAGCAGTCCCGCCCGAATTTACAATGAGCAGTTCTTC
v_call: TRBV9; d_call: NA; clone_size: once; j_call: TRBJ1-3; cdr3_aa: CASSVDVGGTRNTIYF; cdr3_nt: TGTGCCAGCAGCGTAGATGTAGGGGGGACTAGAAACACCATATATTTT
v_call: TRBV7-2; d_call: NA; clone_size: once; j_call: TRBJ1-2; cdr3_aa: CASSYDRPSGSYTF; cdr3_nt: TGTGCCAGCAGCTACGACAGGCCCAGTGGTTCCTACACCTTC
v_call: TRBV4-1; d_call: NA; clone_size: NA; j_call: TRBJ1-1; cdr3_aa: CASSPPPGRRDDMNTEAFF; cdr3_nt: TGCGCCAGCAGCCCCCCTCCAGGGCGGCGGGACGATATGAACACTGAAGCTTTCTTT
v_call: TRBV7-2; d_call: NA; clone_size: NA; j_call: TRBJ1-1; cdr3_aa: CASSLRRKTLGNTEAFF; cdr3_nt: TGTGCCAGCAGCTTGAGGAGAAAGACACTCGGGAACACTGAAGCTTTCTTT
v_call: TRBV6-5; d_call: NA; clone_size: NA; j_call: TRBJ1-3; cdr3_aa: CASSYSPSGNTIYF; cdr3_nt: TGTGCCAGCAGTTACTCGCCCTCTGGAAACACCATATATTTT
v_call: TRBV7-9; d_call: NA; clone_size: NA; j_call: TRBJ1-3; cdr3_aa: CASSPTPLTSNTIYF; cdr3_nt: TGTGCCAGCAGCCCGACTCCCCTTACTTCAAACACCATATATTTT
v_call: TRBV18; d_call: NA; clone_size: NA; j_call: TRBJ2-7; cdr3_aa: CASSPGRISYEQYF; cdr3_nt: TGTGCCAGCTCACCAGGTCGAATATCCTACGAGCAGTACTTC
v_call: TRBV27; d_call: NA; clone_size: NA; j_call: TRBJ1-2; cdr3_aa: CASTLSGADTNYGYTF; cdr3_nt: TGTGCCAGCACCCTATCTGGGGCAGATACTAACTATGGCTACACCTTC
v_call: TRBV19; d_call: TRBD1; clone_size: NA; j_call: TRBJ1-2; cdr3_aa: CASNEALTGQGASGYTF; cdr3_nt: TGTGCCAGTAACGAGGCCCTTACGGGACAGGGGGCGTCAGGCTACACCTTC
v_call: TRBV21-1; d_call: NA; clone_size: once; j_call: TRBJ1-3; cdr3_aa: CASARDSSGNTIYF; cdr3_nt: TGTGCCAGCGCACGGGACAGTTCTGGAAACACCATATATTTT
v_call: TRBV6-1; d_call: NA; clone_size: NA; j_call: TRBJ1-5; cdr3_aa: CATRGQGRNQPQHF; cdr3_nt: TGTGCCACCAGAGGGCAGGGGAGGAATCAGCCCCAGCATTTT
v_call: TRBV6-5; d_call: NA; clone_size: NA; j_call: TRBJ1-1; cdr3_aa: CASSYLGNTEAFF; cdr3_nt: TGTGCCAGCAGTTATCTTGGGAACACTGAAGCTTTCTTT
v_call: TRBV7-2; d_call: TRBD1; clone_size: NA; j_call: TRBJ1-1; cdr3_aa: CASSSWTGSGTEAFF; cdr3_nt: TGTGCCAGCAGCTCCTGGACAGGGTCGGGCACTGAAGCTTTCTTT
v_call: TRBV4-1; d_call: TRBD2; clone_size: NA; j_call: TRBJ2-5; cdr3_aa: CASSQDKGKGLAAKTQYF; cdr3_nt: TGCGCCAGCAGCCAAGATAAGGGAAAGGGACTAGCGGCAAAGACCCAGTACTTC
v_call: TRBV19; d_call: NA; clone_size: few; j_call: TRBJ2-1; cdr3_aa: CASSNRDPNEQFF; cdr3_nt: TGTGCCAGTAGTAACCGGGACCCCAATGAGCAGTTCTTC
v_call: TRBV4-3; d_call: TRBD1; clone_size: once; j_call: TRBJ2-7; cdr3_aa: CASSQDFGDRVHEQYF; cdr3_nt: TGCGCCAGCAGCCAAGATTTTGGAGACAGGGTCCACGAGCAGTACTTC
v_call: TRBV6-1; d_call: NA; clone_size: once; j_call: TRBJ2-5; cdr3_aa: CASSRGLGGETQYF; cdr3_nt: TGTGCCAGCAGCCGGGGACTGGGGGGAGAGACCCAGTACTTC
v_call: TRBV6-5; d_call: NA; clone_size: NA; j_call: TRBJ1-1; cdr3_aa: CASSYLTGSDAFF; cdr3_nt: TGTGCCAGCAGTTATCTGACAGGTTCAGACGCTTTCTTT
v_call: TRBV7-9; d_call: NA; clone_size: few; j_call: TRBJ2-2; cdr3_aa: CASSLGDTGELFF; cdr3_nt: TGTGCCAGCAGCTTAGGGGATACCGGGGAGCTGTTTTTT
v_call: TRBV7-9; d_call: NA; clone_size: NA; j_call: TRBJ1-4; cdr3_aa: CASSLADALNEKLFF; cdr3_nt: TGTGCCAGCAGCTTAGCGGACGCTCTTAATGAAAAACTGTTTTTT
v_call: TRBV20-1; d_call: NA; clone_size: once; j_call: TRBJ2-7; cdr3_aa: CSARDGDEQYF; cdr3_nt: TGCAGTGCTAGAGACGGTGACGAGCAGTACTTC
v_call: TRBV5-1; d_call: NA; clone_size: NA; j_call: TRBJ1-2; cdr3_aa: CASSLTPGNYGYTF; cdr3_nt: TGCGCCAGCAGCCTAACACCAGGAAACTATGGCTACACCTTC